The rows below give T cell receptor beta chains drawn from one sample of a study of human T cells and chemical hapten exposure. MiXCR was run by TCRdb on the RACE reads, yielding one entry per CDR3 protein. The data contain 71,000 or so distinct CDR3 sequences, around 9.8% of them singletons. The sample in question was whole blood, obtained in connection with sensitization to the hapten diphenylcyclopropenone (DPC). The receptors come from a woman aged 40-49 years with alopecia areata. Some clones in this sample may be carry-over from other donors' samples. Both conserved end residues are part of each CDR3. D genes are given only for firm matches. Clone size is given for some rows only: seen once, a few or many times, or a class if the clone is expanded.

length	V	size	D	J	CDR3	DNA
11	TRBV20-1	once	NA	TRBJ1-1	CSARGQFEAFF	TGCAGTGCTCGTGGACAGTTTGAAGCTTTCTTT
15	TRBV18	few	TRBD2	TRBJ2-7	CASSPGSGGPYEQYF	TGTGCCAGCTCACCAGGCTCGGGGGGGCCCTACGAGCAGTACTTC
17	TRBV18	many	NA	TRBJ2-2	CASSPGQTDANTGELFF	TGTGCCAGCTCACCGGGTCAAACCGACGCGAACACCGGGGAGCTGTTTTTT
14	TRBV7-9	few	NA	TRBJ1-1	CASSPQRMNTEAFF	TGTGCCAGCAGCCCCCAAAGGATGAACACTGAAGCTTTCTTT
11	TRBV27	NA	NA	TRBJ2-7	CAAGVSYEQYF	TGTGCCGCAGGGGTCTCCTACGAGCAGTACTTC
21	TRBV5-1	many	NA	TRBJ1-1	CASSLGPGRDFKTVKNTEAFF	TGCGCCAGCAGCTTGGGGCCTGGAAGGGACTTTAAGACAGTTAAGAACACTGAAGCTTTCTTT
15	TRBV7-9	many	NA	TRBJ1-5	CASSLGSGSNQPQHF	TGTGCCAGCAGCTTAGGGTCAGGGAGTAATCAGCCCCAGCATTTT
16	TRBV7-8	few	NA	TRBJ2-6	CASSPGGRSGANVLTF	TGTGCCAGCAGCCCCGGGGGGCGCTCTGGGGCCAACGTCCTGACTTTC
12	TRBV12-3/TRBV12-4	many	NA	TRBJ1-1	CASSITSSRAFF	TGTGCCAGCAGCATTACGAGTTCTCGGGCTTTCTTT
18	TRBV11-2	few	TRBD2	TRBJ2-1	CASSSYGTSGGLYNEQFF	TGTGCCAGCAGCTCCTACGGGACTAGCGGGGGCCTCTACAATGAGCAGTTCTTC
14	TRBV7-9	NA	TRBD1	TRBJ1-6	CASSLPTGPSPLHF	TGTGCCAGCAGCTTACCGACAGGGCCCTCACCCCTCCACTTT
14	TRBV24-1	few	TRBD1	TRBJ1-5	CATRGTGSNQPQHF	TGTGCCACCAGGGGGACAGGGAGCAATCAGCCCCAGCATTTT
14	TRBV15	many	NA	TRBJ2-1	CATSRATQPLEQFF	TGTGCCACCAGCAGAGCGACCCAACCACTGGAGCAGTTCTTC
14	TRBV7-9	many	NA	TRBJ2-4	CASSFGLSGNIQYF	TGTGCCAGCAGCTTTGGACTCTCGGGAAACATTCAGTACTTC
14	TRBV7-2	many	NA	TRBJ1-1	CASSSHQGNTEAFF	TGTGCCAGCAGCTCCCACCAGGGGAACACTGAAGCTTTCTTT
21	TRBV28	many	NA	TRBJ2-4	CASSFTYGGHTPHEAKNIQYF	TGTGCCAGCAGTTTCACATATGGGGGACACACGCCCCATGAGGCCAAAAACATTCAGTACTTC
14	TRBV5-6	NA	NA	TRBJ2-5	CASSRGGVLQTQYF	TGTGCCAGCAGCCGAGGCGGGGTCCTGCAGACCCAGTACTTC
14	TRBV4-2	many	NA	TRBJ1-5	CASSRAGMGQPQHF	TGTGCCAGCAGTAGAGCAGGGATGGGTCAGCCCCAGCATTTT
14	TRBV4-3	few	NA	TRBJ2-5	CASSQDERVETQYF	TGCGCCAGCAGCCAAGACGAAAGGGTTGAGACCCAGTACTTC
16	TRBV4-1	many	NA	TRBJ2-1	CASSQEGRGRYNEQFF	TGCGCCAGCAGCCAAGAGGGGCGGGGGCGATACAATGAGCAGTTCTTC
16	TRBV6-2/TRBV6-3	NA	NA	TRBJ1-1	CASSYGRWGKGTEAFF	TGTGCCAGCAGTTACGGTCGGTGGGGGAAGGGCACTGAAGCTTTCTTT
13	TRBV5-6	many	NA	TRBJ1-2	CASSRAGNYGYTF	TGTGCCAGCAGCAGGGCGGGCAACTATGGCTACACCTTC
13	TRBV3-1	NA	NA	TRBJ2-5	CASSQHPQETQYF	TGTGCCAGCAGCCAACACCCACAAGAGACCCAGTACTTC
14	TRBV29-1	many	TRBD1	TRBJ1-2	CSVTGTVANYGYTF	TGCAGCGTGACCGGGACAGTAGCTAACTATGGCTACACCTTC
15	TRBV20-1	NA	NA	TRBJ1-5	CSARETLGSNQPQHF	TGCAGTGCTAGAGAGACCCTTGGGAGCAATCAGCCCCAGCATTTT
13	TRBV6-6	many	TRBD1	TRBJ1-2	CASSWTGAYGYTF	TGTGCCAGCAGTTGGACAGGCGCCTATGGCTACACCTTC
11	TRBV2	many	NA	TRBJ2-4	CASSVKNIQYF	TGTGCCAGCAGTGTGAAAAACATTCAGTACTTC
15	TRBV4-1	many	TRBD1	TRBJ1-1	CASSQDWTGNPEAFF	TGCGCCAGCAGCCAAGATTGGACAGGGAATCCTGAAGCTTTCTTT
13	TRBV29-1	NA	TRBD1	TRBJ2-3	CSVPGQGSDTQYF	TGCAGCGTTCCGGGACAGGGTTCAGATACGCAGTATTTT
15	TRBV4-3	many	NA	TRBJ2-2	CASSQVDRYTGELFF	TGCGCCAGCAGCCAAGTGGATCGATACACCGGGGAGCTGTTTTTT
13	TRBV7-2	many	NA	TRBJ2-2	CASSLDWTGELFF	TGTGCCAGCAGCTTAGACTGGACCGGGGAGCTGTTTTTT
14	TRBV7-9	few	NA	TRBJ2-7	CASLPRTGAYEQHF	TGTGCCAGCCTCCCCCGGACTGGCGCCTACGAGCAGCACTTC
13	TRBV7-2	many	NA	TRBJ1-5	CASSLQGGRPQHF	TGTGCCAGCAGCTTACAGGGAGGTCGGCCCCAGCATTTT
15	TRBV4-1	NA	NA	TRBJ1-1	CASSPIWRGNTEAFF	TGCGCCAGCAGCCCCATTTGGAGAGGCAACACTGAAGCTTTCTTT
12	TRBV2	NA	NA	TRBJ1-5	CACSSTGTPPHF	TGTGCCTGCAGTTCCACCGGGACCCCTCCGCATTTT
15	TRBV29-1	few	TRBD1	TRBJ1-5	CSAISDRESNQPQHF	TGCAGCGCAATATCGGACAGGGAAAGCAATCAGCCCCAGCATTTT
12	TRBV20-1	many	TRBD1	TRBJ2-7	CSAVGTDGEQYF	TGCAGTGCCGTCGGGACAGATGGCGAGCAGTACTTC
15	TRBV20-1	many	NA	TRBJ2-7	CSARDPRQGGLRWYF	TGCAGTGCTAGGGACCCCCGGCAGGGGGGATTAAGGTGGTACTTC
15	TRBV14	few	NA	TRBJ2-3	CASSQGGGRTDTQYF	TGTGCCAGCAGCCAAGGAGGGGGGCGCACAGATACGCAGTATTTT
12	TRBV2	many	NA	TRBJ2-1	CASSARNNEQFF	TGTGCCAGCAGTGCGCGGAACAATGAGCAGTTCTTC
17	TRBV20-1	NA	NA	TRBJ1-3	CSARDGGSTLSGNTIYF	TGCAGTGCTAGAGACGGGGGGTCCACTCTCTCTGGAAACACCATATATTTT
15	TRBV4-1	many	TRBD1	TRBJ1-5	CASSLRQGDGQPQHF	TGCGCCAGCAGCCTTCGACAGGGGGATGGTCAGCCCCAGCATTTT
17	TRBV7-2	few	NA	TRBJ2-3	CASSLNAAGGGTDTQYF	TGTGCCAGCAGCTTAAATGCGGCGGGCGGAGGCACAGATACGCAGTATTTT
13	TRBV29-1	many	TRBD1	TRBJ2-1	CSVGWTGLNEQFF	TGCAGCGTTGGCTGGACAGGGTTAAATGAGCAGTTCTTC
16	TRBV7-6	few	NA	TRBJ2-1	CASSQMGGRGYNEQFF	TGTGCCAGCAGTCAAATGGGGGGCCGCGGATACAATGAGCAGTTCTTC
15	TRBV6-5	few	TRBD1	TRBJ2-3	CASSPTGVGADTQYF	TGTGCCAGCAGTCCGACAGGGGTAGGGGCAGATACGCAGTATTTT
14	TRBV2	few	NA	TRBJ1-1	CASSEAGGRSEAFF	TGTGCCAGCAGTGAAGCAGGGGGGCGGAGTGAAGCTTTCTTT
15	TRBV12-3/TRBV12-4	NA	NA	TRBJ2-1	CASSLVPSSYNEQFF	TGTGCCAGCAGTTTAGTTCCGAGCTCCTACAATGAGCAGTTCTTC
14	TRBV6-1	NA	TRBD1	TRBJ1-6	CASRGTGGNSPLHF	TGTGCCAGCAGAGGGACAGGGGGTAATTCACCCCTCCACTTT
14	TRBV5-1	NA	NA	TRBJ2-3	CASSLAIGGDTQYF	TGCGCCAGCAGCTTGGCAATAGGGGGAGATACGCAGTATTTT
15	TRBV18	NA	TRBD1	TRBJ2-5	CASSPEQGAIRTQYF	TGTGCCAGCTCACCAGAGCAGGGGGCGATTCGGACCCAGTACTTC
15	TRBV5-1	NA	NA	TRBJ1-2	CASNPRPGSLYGYTF	TGCGCCAGCAACCCGCGGCCAGGATCTCTCTATGGCTACACCTTC
15	TRBV6-2/TRBV6-3	few	NA	TRBJ2-7	CASSLVVRGPIEQYF	TGTGCCAGCAGCCTAGTCGTCCGGGGGCCGATCGAGCAGTACTTC
13	TRBV7-6	many	NA	TRBJ2-7	CASSPGGTYEQYF	TGTGCCAGCAGCCCAGGGGGGACCTACGAGCAGTACTTC
16	TRBV18	many	TRBD2	TRBJ2-1	CASAQRRGGSYNEQFF	TGTGCCAGCGCCCAGCGCCGGGGGGGGTCCTACAATGAGCAGTTCTTC